This T cell receptor beta chain originates from a study of Ad26.COV2.S vaccination and SARS-CoV-2 variants. Findings and caveats of the study: Similar non-spike TCR breadth was observed in recipients of vaccine and of placebo.

With respect to this clone: Its antigen is unidentified.

Using immunoSEQ multiplex PCR, the repertoire was profiled, and TCRdb retains in-frame clones only, with some absent. Here the sample spans 300,000 to 350,000 clones, roughly 88% being singletons. Treatment meaning: around 19 received Ad26.COV2.S at low or high dose, single or two shots; 5 received placebo; per-sample allocation not given. The samples date from day 63 after the first vaccine or placebo injection. This sequence originates from a person between 18 and 59 years old who received the Ad26.COV2.S COVID-19 vaccine or a placebo. The sequencing here drew on peripheral blood, taken in a trial of Ad26.COV2.S vaccine versus placebo.

The CDR3 protein is CASSQGVGGGRDYGYTF. DNA of the CDR3: TGTGCCAGCAGCCAAGGGGTTGGGGGTGGAAGAGACTATGGCTACACCTTC. The chain couples TRBV4-2 to TRBJ1-2, with D tentatively TRBD1 (5 bases). The germline V gene has CDR1 LGHNA and CDR2 YNFKEQ. The CDR3 covers 17 residues. Trimming left V 1 base short and J 3 bases short, with 18 bases between.